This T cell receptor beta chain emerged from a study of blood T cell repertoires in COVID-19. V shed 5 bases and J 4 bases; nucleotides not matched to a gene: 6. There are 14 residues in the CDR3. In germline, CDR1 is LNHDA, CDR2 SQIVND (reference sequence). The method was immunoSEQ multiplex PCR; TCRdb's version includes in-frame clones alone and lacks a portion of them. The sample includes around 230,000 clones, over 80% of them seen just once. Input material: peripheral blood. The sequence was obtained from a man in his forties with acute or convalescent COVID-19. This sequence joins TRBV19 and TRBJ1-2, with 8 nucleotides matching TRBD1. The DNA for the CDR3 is TGTGCCAGTAGTGCCCGAGGGACAGGCTATGGCTACACCTTC. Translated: CASSARGTGYGYTF.